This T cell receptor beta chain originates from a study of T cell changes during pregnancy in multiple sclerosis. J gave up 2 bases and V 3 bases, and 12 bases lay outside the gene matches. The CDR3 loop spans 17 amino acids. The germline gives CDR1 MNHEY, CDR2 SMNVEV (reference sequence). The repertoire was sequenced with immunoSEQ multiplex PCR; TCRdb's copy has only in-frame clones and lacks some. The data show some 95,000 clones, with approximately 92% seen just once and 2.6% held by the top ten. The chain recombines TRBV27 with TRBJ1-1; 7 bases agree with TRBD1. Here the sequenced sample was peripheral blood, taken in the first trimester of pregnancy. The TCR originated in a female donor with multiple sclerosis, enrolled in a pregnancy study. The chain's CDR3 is CASSFYGSGGFNTEAFF. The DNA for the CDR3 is TGTGCCAGCAGTTTTTACGGGTCAGGGGGTTTTAACACTGAAGCTTTCTTT.